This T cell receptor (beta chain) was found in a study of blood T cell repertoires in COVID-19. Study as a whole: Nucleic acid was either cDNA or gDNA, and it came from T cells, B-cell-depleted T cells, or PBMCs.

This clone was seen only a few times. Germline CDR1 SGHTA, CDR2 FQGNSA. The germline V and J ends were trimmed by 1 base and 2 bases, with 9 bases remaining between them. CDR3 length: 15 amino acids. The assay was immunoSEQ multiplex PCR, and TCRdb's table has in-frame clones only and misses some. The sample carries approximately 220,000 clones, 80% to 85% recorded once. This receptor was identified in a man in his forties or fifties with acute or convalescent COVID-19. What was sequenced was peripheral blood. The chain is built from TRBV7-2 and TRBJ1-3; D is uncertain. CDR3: CASSLDMGAGNTIYF. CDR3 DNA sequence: TGTGCCAGCAGCTTAGATATGGGAGCTGGAAACACCATATATTTT.